Presented here are 8 T cell receptor beta chains from one specimen sequenced in a study of T cells after posttransplantation cyclophosphamide. Treatment was busulfan-fludarabine conditioning, a marrow graft, and cyclophosphamide on days +3 and +4. Here immunoSEQ multiplex PCR was the method, and the copy in TCRdb shows in-frame clones only, minus some. The sample shows about 7,700 clones, none of them appearing just once. Specimen: PBMCs, collected 90 to 100 days after allogeneic stem cell transplant with posttransplant cyclophosphamide. The source is an older female patient who received an allogeneic stem cell transplant from an unrelated donor, was CMV-positive, and had acute GVHD only. Part of the T cell pool may stem from the graft donor.

This clone was found many times. V and J are TRBV6-2 or TRBV6-3 and TRBJ2-1, with 8 bases matching TRBD1. The V and J ends lost 4 bases and 8 bases, in that order; junction bases with no gene match: 10. The length of the CDR3 is 15 residues. Germline V CDR1 and CDR2: MNHEY, SVGEGT. In DNA form, the CDR3 reads TGTGCCAGCAGTTCAGGACAGGGCTTCAGCGATGAGCAGTTCTTC. It specifies CASSSGQGFSDEQFF.

Many counts were recorded for this clone. This chain joins TRBV7-9 and TRBJ2-4; 9 bases are shared with TRBD1. The CDR3 is 15 residues long. Germline V gene lookup returns CDR1 SEHNR and CDR2 FQNEAQ (reference sequence). J lost 6 bases, V lost 3 bases, and 6 bases had no gene match. CDR3 bases: TGTGCCAGCAGCTTGGGAGGGACAGGGAGAAACATTCAGTACTTC. It codes for CASSLGGTGRNIQYF.

The table lists this clone with a few counts. V gene TRBV7-7 combines with J gene TRBJ2-5; a possible D gene is TRBD1 (5 bases). Trimming removed 7 bases from V and 1 base from J, with 10 bases in between. CDR3 length: 13 residues. Germline values: CDR1 SSHAT, CDR2 FNYEAQ (reference sequence). CDR3 DNA: TGTGCCAGCACTCCGACAGCCCAAGAGACCCAGTACTTC. This codes for CASTPTAQETQYF.

The sample holds many counts of this clone. The chain uses TRBV11-2 and TRBJ2-7; weak D call: TRBD2 (5 bases). CDR1 and CDR2 (germline): SGHAT, FQNNGV. V was trimmed by 1 base and J by 3 bases, leaving 10 bases between them. The CDR3 contains 14 residues. The CDR3 DNA reads as TGTGCCAGCAGCTTAGCGGGGAGCCACTACGAGCAGTACTTC. It is translated as CASSLAGSHYEQYF.

This clone was observed many times. The V and J genes are TRBV7-2 and TRBJ1-2, with unresolved D. CDR3 length equals 16 residues. From germline, CDR1 is SGHTA and CDR2 FQGNSA. The V and J ends lost 1 base and 3 bases respectively, with 15 bases between them. The CDR3 DNA reads TGTGCCAGCAGCTTAGAGCGCCCTGACGTGGACTATGGCTACACCTTC. It translates to CASSLERPDVDYGYTF. The full variable domain, rest sourced from reference TRBV7-2 and TRBJ1-2, is GAGVSQSPSNKVTEKGKDVELRCDPISGHTALYWYRQSLGQGLEFLIYFQGNSAPDKSGLPSDRFSAERTGGSVSTLTIQRTQQEDSAVYLCASSLERPDVDYGYTFGSGTRLTVV.

This clone was observed at least ten times. V and J are TRBV5-6 and TRBJ2-3; 7 nucleotides line up with TRBD2. This CDR3 has 15 residues. In germline, CDR1 is SGHDT, CDR2 YYEEEE. J lost 0 bases, V lost 3 bases, and 4 bases had no gene match. The CDR3 reads CASSSVTSSTDTQYF. The CDR3, as DNA: TGTGCCAGCAGCTCCGTGACTAGCAGCACAGATACGCAGTATTTT.

This clone was recorded many times. The chain links TRBV6-2 or TRBV6-3 to TRBJ2-3, with 10 bases matching TRBD2. The CDR3 runs to 16 residues. In germline, CDR1 is MNHEY, CDR2 SVGEGT. V was pared by 6 bases and J by 2 bases, with 8 bases of the junction left unmatched. CDR3 sequence reads: CASRPTTSGFTDTQYF. In DNA form, the CDR3 reads TGTGCCAGCAGACCCACGACTAGCGGGTTCACAGATACGCAGTATTTT.

This clone was observed at least ten times. The chain employs TRBV6-1 and TRBJ2-1; 8 nucleotides agree with TRBD1. CDR3 length: 16 residues. The J segment lost 7 bases and the V segment lost 4 bases, leaving 12 bases of the junction unmatched. The germline CDR1 and CDR2 sequences are MNHNS and SASEGT. CDR3 sequence reads: CASSGGRGRGLNEQFF. Here the CDR3 DNA reads TGTGCCAGCAGTGGGGGCAGGGGGCGCGGGTTAAATGAGCAGTTCTTC.